This T cell receptor beta chain was found in a study of CD8 T cell repertoires and HIV-1 epitope variants. Whole-study context: Each of Twenty-five Gag and Nef epitope peptides stimulated a separate culture.

Survey-depth immunoSEQ sequencing covered TCR beta CDR3 regions. Clones were read by immunoSEQ multiplex PCR, and TCRdb kept only the in-frame ones, dropping some. Of approximately 90,000 clones in the sample, just under 75% are singletons; the top ten hold around 24%. Trimming took off 6 bases at V and 1 base at J, with 16 bases between the two ends. Germline V gene lookup returns CDR1 MNHEY and CDR2 SMNVEV (reference sequence). This CDR3 region has 16 residues. The rearrangement uses TRBV27 and TRBJ2-1; possibly TRBD2 for D (6 bases). The material sequenced was uncultured baseline CD8+ T cells from peripheral blood mononuclear cells (PBMCs). The sequence derives from a male donor with HIV. CDR3 coding DNA: TGTGCCAGCAGATTAAGGTCCGGGAGTTCCTACAATGAGCAGTTCTTC. Its protein product is CASRLRSGSSYNEQFF.